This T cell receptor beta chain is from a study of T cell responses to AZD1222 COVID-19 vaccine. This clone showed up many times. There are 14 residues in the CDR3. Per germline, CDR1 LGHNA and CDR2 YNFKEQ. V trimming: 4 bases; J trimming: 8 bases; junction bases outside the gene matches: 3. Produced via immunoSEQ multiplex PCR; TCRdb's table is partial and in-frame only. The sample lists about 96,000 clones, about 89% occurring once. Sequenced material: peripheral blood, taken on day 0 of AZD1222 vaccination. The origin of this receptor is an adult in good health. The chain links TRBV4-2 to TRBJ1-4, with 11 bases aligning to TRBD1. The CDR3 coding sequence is TGTGCCAGCAGCCTAGGACAGGGGGCGGAAAAACTGTTTTTT. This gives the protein CASSLGQGAEKLFF.